The 22 T cell receptor beta chains below were found in one sample sequenced in a study of neurological immune-mediated disorders (dated by TCRdb to the late 2010s). The time point label here, explained by the study, means: longitudinal time-point 1 (baseline). Library preparation used 5' RACE. TCRdb shows the sequencer as Illumina HiSeq 2500. The public reads were reprocessed in TCRdb via fastp at Q25 and MiXCR, keeping in-frame beta chains. Every entry covers one CDR3 protein and lists the most common genes and DNA from its rows. In this sample the table shows 55,000 to 75,000 distinct CDR3 sequences, roughly 13% of which occur a single time. The top ten clones comprise about 4.6% of the sample. Sequenced: PBMCs. The receptors come from a female donor with HTLV-1-associated myelopathy (HAM/TSP).

The table lists this clonotype with many counts. The chain recombines TRBV28 with TRBJ2-1, with D perhaps being TRBD1 or TRBD2 (5 bases each). Germline V CDR1 and CDR2: MDHEN, SYDVKM. The CDR3 consists of 16 residues. With 5 bases removed from V and 0 bases from J, the gap between germline ends came to 14 bases. This CDR3 reads CASSLWDRSSYNEQFF. In DNA, the CDR3 is TGTGCCAGCAGTCTCTGGGACCGTAGCTCCTACAATGAGCAGTTCTTC.

This clonotype came up a few times. The J gene is TRBJ2-2, the V gene TRBV5-1; 7 bases line up with TRBD1. CDR1 is SGHRS and CDR2 is YFSETQ in the germline V gene. Germline trimming cut 3 bases from V and 0 bases from J; bases unmatched to any gene: 5. The CDR3 sequence is 16 residues long. The CDR3 sequence is CASSSQGSANTGELFF. The DNA of the CDR3 is TGCGCCAGCAGCTCACAGGGGTCCGCGAACACCGGGGAGCTGTTTTTT.

This clonotype has ten or more counts. The genes are TRBV5-5 and TRBJ2-3; no definite D call. Germline lookup yields CDR1 SGHKS and CDR2 YYEKEE (reference sequence). Deletions cut 4 bases from V and 6 bases from J, with 12 bases between. The CDR3 consists of 13 residues. The CDR3 bases are TGTGCCAGCAGCCCCATACCGACGGATACGCAGTATTTT. Its protein is CASSPIPTDTQYF.

This clonotype has a count of ten or more. The rearrangement joins TRBV6-1 to TRBJ1-4, with D perhaps matching TRBD1 (5 bases). CDR1 is MNHNS and CDR2 is SASEGT in the germline V gene. The CDR3 is 15 residues long. V dropped 4 bases and J dropped 5 bases, with 14 bases sitting between them. The CDR3 spells CASSAGRGGNEKLFF. Written as DNA, the CDR3 is TGTGCCAGCAGTGCGGGACGGGGGGGAAATGAAAAACTGTTTTTT.

This clonotype was seen many times. The chain employs TRBV20-1 and TRBJ2-5, with a possible D match to TRBD1 (6 bases). CDR1 and CDR2 (germline): DFQATT, SNEGSKA (reference sequence). V was shortened by 0 bases and J by 5 bases, with 19 bases between the two germline ends. The CDR3 runs 16 residues. CDR3 sequence: CSARDRQVESTETQYF. The CDR3 DNA reads TGCAGTGCTAGAGATCGACAGGTGGAATCTACCGAGACCCAGTACTTC.

This clonotype was detected only a few times. The chain is built from TRBV12-3 or TRBV12-4 and TRBJ2-5, with 9 bases that match TRBD2. The V segment lost 3 bases and the J segment 2 bases; nucleotides outside the gene matches: 4. The CDR3 has 15 amino acids. The CDR3, as DNA: TGTGCCAGCAGTTTGTACAGCGGGGGGCAAGAGACCCAGTACTTC. Residues: CASSLYSGGQETQYF.

About this clonotype itself: One end of the junction fails to match germline, which may point to a read error. The rearrangement joins TRBV20-1 to TRBJ2-7, with D tentatively TRBD2 (7 bases). This CDR3 has 12 amino acids. The germline gives CDR1 DFQATT, CDR2 SNEGSKA (reference sequence). The CDR3 region has the DNA TGCAGTGCTAGCGGGGGGCTATACGAGCTGTACTTC. It encodes CSASGGLYELYF.

Regarding this clonotype: This may come from a read error, since a much larger clone is one base off. The chain employs TRBV7-6 and TRBJ1-2; D gene uncertain. The germline V and J ends were trimmed by 5 bases and 4 bases, with 11 bases remaining between them. Germline loops: CDR1 SGHVS, CDR2 FNYEAQ. CDR3 length: 13 amino acids. In DNA, the CDR3 is TGTGCCAGCAGCCCCGGGTCTATCTATGGCTACACCTTC. It is translated as CASSPGSIYGYTF.

This clonotype was counted ten times or more. The V and J genes are TRBV6-5 and TRBJ2-1, with TRBD1 matching 9 bases. The CDR3 runs to 16 residues. V shed 7 bases, J shed 10 bases, and the junction held 17 bases outside the gene matches. The germline gives CDR1 MNHEY, CDR2 SVGAGI. The CDR3 loop reads CASTSRPDRGLREQFF. DNA of the CDR3: TGTGCCAGCACCTCACGGCCGGACAGGGGTCTCCGAGAGCAGTTCTTC.

This sequence joins TRBV9 and TRBJ2-1; D is uncertain. Germline CDR1 is SGDLS and CDR2 is YYNGEE. V was clipped by 4 bases and J by 7 bases, with 12 bases between them. The CDR3 totals 13 residues. The CDR3 bases are TGTGCCAGCAGCTCCGAAAGTTATAATGAGCAGTTCTTC. The encoded protein is CASSSESYNEQFF.

This clonotype was recorded many times. This chain links TRBV7-3 with TRBJ2-3; TRBD2 agrees at 10 bases. Germline CDR1 SGHTA, CDR2 FQGTGA. The J segment lost 6 bases and the V segment lost 3 bases, leaving 6 bases of the junction unmatched. This CDR3 spans 15 amino acids. The CDR3: CASSFSGGARDTQYF. The CDR3 region has the DNA TGTGCCAGCAGCTTCAGCGGGGGGGCCCGCGATACGCAGTATTTT.

In its sample, this clonotype was seen many times. The V call is TRBV6-5, the J call TRBJ2-1; no definite D call. CDR1 and CDR2 (germline): MNHEY, SVGAGI. V was shortened by 4 bases and J by 12 bases, with 10 bases between the two germline ends. The length of the CDR3 is 11 residues. This chain's CDR3 is CASSSPRGQFF. CDR3 nucleotides: TGTGCCAGCAGTTCCCCCCGCGGGCAGTTCTTC.

This clonotype was seen only a few times. The rearrangement links TRBV7-9 to TRBJ2-3; possibly TRBD1 for D (6 bases). Germline V gene data show CDR1 as SEHNR and CDR2 as FQNEAQ (reference sequence). The germline V and J ends were trimmed by 11 bases and 0 bases, with 9 bases remaining between them. The CDR3 runs 12 residues. The CDR3 region is CAGGVSTDTQYF. The CDR3 DNA reads as TGTGCCGGGGGCGTCAGCACAGATACGCAGTATTTT.

The sample holds many counts of this clonotype. The rearrangement joins TRBV7-2 to TRBJ2-3; possible D gene TRBD2, 6 bases. The CDR3 has 13 amino acids. Germline V CDR1 and CDR2: SGHTA, FQGNSA. With 1 base removed from V and 6 bases from J, the gap between germline ends came to 8 bases. The CDR3 bases are TGTGCCAGCAGCTTAGGGGGGAGGGATACGCAGTATTTT. This sequence encodes CASSLGGRDTQYF.

Comment on this clonotype: The junction departs from the called germline gene at one end, perhaps through a read error. The chain has TRBV4-1 and TRBJ1-5, with 9 bases lining up with TRBD1. Germline V lookup: CDR1 MGHRA, CDR2 YSYEKL. This CDR3 spans 18 amino acids. The CDR3 DNA sequence: TGCGCCAACAGCCAGGGATCCGGGACAGGGTTTAGCAATCAGCCCCAGAATTTT. It encodes CANSQGSGTGFSNQPQNF.

The table lists this clonotype with many counts. The chain combines TRBV15 with TRBJ2-7; D is unresolved. Germline CDR1 and CDR2: LNHNV and YYDKDF (reference sequence). The V and J ends lost 0 bases and 3 bases respectively, with 6 bases between them. The CDR3 has 13 amino acids. As DNA, the CDR3 is TGTGCCACCAGCAGAGATCTGAACTACGAGCAGTACTTC. Translating gives CATSRDLNYEQYF.

This clonotype has a count of ten or more. The rearrangement uses TRBV4-1 and TRBJ2-7; 8 bases map to TRBD2. Trimming removed 1 base from V and 7 bases from J; junction bases left unmatched: 9. Germline CDR1 and CDR2: MGHRA and YSYEKL. This CDR3 region has 15 residues. As DNA, the CDR3 is TGCGCCAGCAGCCAAGTGCCAGGGACTAGTAAAGAGCAGTACTTC. It is translated as CASSQVPGTSKEQYF.

This clonotype was found many times. The genes are TRBV5-5 and TRBJ1-5, with D unresolved. The CDR3 loop spans 14 amino acids. Between the trimmed V and J ends, which lost 1 base and 3 bases, there was a span of 8 bases. Germline CDR1 and CDR2: SGHKS and YYEKEE (reference sequence). The CDR3 nucleotides are TGTGCCAGCAGCTTGTCCAGTCTCAATCAGCCCCAGCATTTT. Encoded protein: CASSLSSLNQPQHF.

This clonotype came up a few times. The rearrangement links TRBV3-1 to TRBJ1-1; 9 positions agree with TRBD1. In germline, CDR1 is LGHDT, CDR2 YNNKEL (reference sequence). This CDR3 has 15 residues. The junction had 10 bases not matched to a gene; V was cut back by 4 bases and J by 7 bases. The DNA of the CDR3 is TGTGCCAGCAGCCGGAATACAGGGGGCGGTTTTGAAGCTTTCTTT. Translation gives CASSRNTGGGFEAFF.

Ten or more counts support this clonotype. The chain couples TRBV20-1 to TRBJ1-1, with D maybe TRBD1 (6 bases). Trimming took off 4 bases at V and 6 bases at J, with 15 bases between the two ends. This CDR3 contains 13 residues. Germline loops: CDR1 DFQATT, CDR2 SNEGSKA (reference sequence). For the CDR3, the DNA is TGCAGTGCTACCAGGGGCCGGGAATCTGAAGCTTTCTTT. Translation gives CSATRGRESEAFF.

This clonotype was counted many times. The chain employs TRBV7-2 and TRBJ2-1; D gene unclear. This CDR3 spans 13 amino acids. V lost 5 bases to trimming and J lost 12 bases, with 17 bases between them. Germline V gene sequence: CDR1 SGHTA, CDR2 FQGNSA. CDR3 DNA: TGTGCCAGCAGCCCCCGGATGGCCGTGGGGCAGTTCTTC. It is translated as CASSPRMAVGQFF.

This clonotype was detected many times. The V and J genes are TRBV7-3 and TRBJ2-7; 8 nucleotides line up with TRBD2. The trim removed 1 base at V and 0 bases at J, leaving 8 bases unmatched. The CDR3 is 17 residues long. Germline V gives CDR1 SGHTA, CDR2 FQGTGA. The CDR3 spells CASSLSFAGGNSYEQYF. CDR3 coding DNA: TGTGCCAGCAGCTTAAGTTTTGCGGGGGGTAACTCCTACGAGCAGTACTTC.